The next 21 T cell receptor beta chains were all read from a single sample in a study of shared clonotypes between healthy human individuals. Clones were sequenced by immunoSEQ multiplex PCR, and TCRdb holds only the in-frame ones, with some missing. Among approximately 1,000,000 clones listed, 60% to 80% were seen once. Sequences were obtained from memory CD4+ T cells from PBMCs. Documented subset: CD45RA-negative fraction. The receptor set was obtained from a man in his late teens or twenties in good health. Some clones in this sample may be carry-over from other donors' samples.

As to this clone: This specimen includes other DNA sequences encoding the same CDR3. The chain is built from TRBV9 and TRBJ2-1; tentative D call: TRBD2 (6 bases). The CDR3 extends over 14 amino acids. Trimming removed 1 base at V and 4 bases at J, with 9 bases between. Germline V CDR1 and CDR2: SGDLS, YYNGEE. CDR3 sequence (DNA): TGTGCCAGCAGCGTATTGGCGGGATACAATGAGCAGTTCTTC. Amino acid sequence: CASSVLAGYNEQFF.

This clone was picked up many times. The chain has TRBV19 and TRBJ1-5; no reliable D call. The length of the CDR3 is 16 residues. Germline V gene data show CDR1 as LNHDA and CDR2 as SQIVND (reference sequence). V dropped 6 bases and J dropped 0 bases, with 15 bases sitting between them. CDR3 region: CASSMGSQHSNQPQHF. For the CDR3, the DNA is TGTGCCAGTAGCATGGGGTCGCAACATAGCAATCAGCCCCAGCATTTT.

The V and J genes are TRBV5-6 and TRBJ2-5; tentatively, D is TRBD1 (7 bases). The J call may be in error: the DNA end matches TRBJ2-7 better. The CDR3 is 14 residues long. Per germline, CDR1 SGHDT and CDR2 YYEEEE. In nucleotides, the CDR3 is TGTGCCAGCAGCTCCAGGGGGGCTCGTTACGAGCAGTACTTC. Its protein product is CASSSRGARYEQYF.

The chain couples TRBV6-6 to TRBJ1-2; 8 positions agree with TRBD1. J gave up 7 bases and V 2 bases, and 9 bases lay outside the gene matches. This CDR3 contains 15 residues. Per germline, CDR1 MNHNY and CDR2 SVGAGI (reference sequence). The CDR3 protein is CASSYETGGIAGYTF. The CDR3, as DNA: TGTGCCAGCAGTTACGAAACAGGGGGAATTGCTGGCTACACCTTC.

The chain recombines TRBV28 with TRBJ2-4, with 12 bases lining up with TRBD2. Trimming took 6 bases from V and 6 from J; bases not matched to a gene: 9. The CDR3 length is 16 residues. CDR1 and CDR2 from the germline V gene are MDHEN and SYDVKM. CDR3 DNA sequence: TGTGCCAGCAGGGGGGCGGGACTAGCGGGTGGAAACATTCAGTACTTC. It encodes CASRGAGLAGGNIQYF. Using reference TRBV28 and TRBJ2-4 for the parts outside the CDR3, the full variable domain is DVKVTQSSRYLVKRTGEKVFLECVQDMDHENMFWYRQDPGLGLRLIYFSYDVKMKEKGDIPEGYSVSREKKERFSLILESASTNQTSMYLCASRGAGLAGGNIQYFGAGTRLSVL.

The chain carries TRBV11-2 and TRBJ2-2; tentatively, D is TRBD2 (5 bases). The CDR3 runs to 14 residues. The germline V and J ends were trimmed by 2 bases and 6 bases, with 10 bases remaining between them. Germline V gene sequence: CDR1 SGHAT, CDR2 FQNNGV. This CDR3 reads CASSLMPGAGELFF. As DNA, the CDR3 is TGTGCCAGCAGCTTAATGCCCGGGGCCGGGGAGCTGTTTTTT.

This chain links TRBV11-1 with TRBJ2-1; a weak D match, TRBD2 (6 bases). Germline lookup yields CDR1 SGHAT and CDR2 FQDESV (reference sequence). This CDR3 contains 16 residues. The V and J ends lost 1 base and 3 bases respectively, with 13 bases between them. In DNA, the CDR3 is TGTGCCAGCAGCTTAGAGGTAGCGGAAGTCTACAATGAGCAGTTCTTC. Translation gives CASSLEVAEVYNEQFF.

This chain uses TRBV10-3 with TRBJ2-5; tentative D call: TRBD1 (5 bases). V lost 6 bases, J lost 4 bases, and 12 bases lay in between. CDR1 and CDR2 (germline): ENHRY, SYGVKD. The CDR3 is 13 amino acids. CDR3 region: CAIRQGIGETQYF. The CDR3 DNA is TGTGCCATCAGGCAGGGTATAGGAGAGACCCAGTACTTC.

J is TRBJ2-2 and V is TRBV5-1; D may be TRBD1 or TRBD2 (5 bases each). Germline V gene data show CDR1 as SGHRS and CDR2 as YFSETQ. The germline V and J ends were trimmed by 6 bases and 1 base, with 13 bases remaining between them. CDR3 size: 15 residues. The CDR3 bases are TGCGCCAGCACCCTTGGGGGTGTGAACACCGGGGAGCTGTTTTTT. Translated, it gives CASTLGGVNTGELFF.

V gene TRBV28 combines with J gene TRBJ1-1; TRBD1 might be the D (5 bases). Germline V lookup: CDR1 MDHEN, CDR2 SYDVKM. This CDR3 has 12 residues. V lost 5 bases and J lost 7, with 11 bases in between. The CDR3 here is CASSLGRGEAFF. The CDR3 region has the DNA TGTGCCAGCAGTCTGGGACGGGGTGAAGCTTTCTTT. Full variable domain (rest looked up from reference TRBV28 and TRBJ1-1): DVKVTQSSRYLVKRTGEKVFLECVQDMDHENMFWYRQDPGLGLRLIYFSYDVKMKEKGDIPEGYSVSREKKERFSLILESASTNQTSMYLCASSLGRGEAFFGQGTRLTVV.

This clone was recorded once. The CDR3 nucleotides are TGCGCCAGCAGCGGTGAGGCAGCCCTAAACGAGCAGTACTTC. Protein product: CASSGEAALNEQYF. V gene TRBV5-1 combines with J gene TRBJ2-7; no reliable D call. V dropped 4 bases and J dropped 5 bases, with 16 bases sitting between them. In germline, CDR1 is SGHRS, CDR2 YFSETQ. The CDR3 has 14 amino acids.

Note on this clone: Other nucleotide sequences from this sample produce the same CDR3. The chain combines TRBV4-3 with TRBJ2-1; D gene unclear. The germline V gene has CDR1 LGHNA and CDR2 YSLEER. Trimming removed 0 bases from V and 8 bases from J, with 20 bases in between. This CDR3 is 17 amino acids long. DNA of the CDR3: TGCGCCAGCAGCCAAGATGAGGACGGGCTGGGGATCGATGAGCAGTTCTTC. This sequence encodes CASSQDEDGLGIDEQFF.

This chain uses TRBV19 with TRBJ2-2; D ambiguous. Looked up from germline, CDR1 is LNHDA and CDR2 is SQIVND (reference sequence). V shed 3 bases and J shed 5 bases, with 13 bases lying between them. The CDR3 loop spans 15 amino acids. As DNA, the CDR3 is TGTGCCAGTAGTATCTTGGCAGACCCTACCGGGGAGCTGTTTTTT. Translated, it gives CASSILADPTGELFF.

This chain uses TRBV28 with TRBJ2-5, with D possibly matching TRBD2 (5 bases). Germline CDR1 is MDHEN and CDR2 is SYDVKM. The CDR3 has 13 amino acids. V lost 5 bases, J lost 1 base, and 8 bases lay in between. CDR3 bases: TGTGCCAGCAGTGAAAGCGGCCAAGAGACCCAGTACTTC. It translates to CASSESGQETQYF. Full variable domain (remainder filled in from reference TRBV28 and TRBJ2-5): DVKVTQSSRYLVKRTGEKVFLECVQDMDHENMFWYRQDPGLGLRLIYFSYDVKMKEKGDIPEGYSVSREKKERFSLILESASTNQTSMYLCASSESGQETQYFGPGTRLLVL.

Comments on this clone: A much larger clone lies a single base off, so this may be a read error. The rearrangement links TRBV30 to TRBJ1-1; no clear D. The CDR3 extends over 13 amino acids. Germline assignment: CDR1 GTSNPN and CDR2 SVGIG (reference sequence). V lost 1 base to trimming and J lost 5 bases, with 11 bases between them. The CDR3 bases are TGTGCCTGGAGTGAGATAGCGGGGACTGAAGCTTTCTTT. Translated: CAWSEIAGTEAFF. Variable domain in full (rest from reference TRBV30 and TRBJ1-1): SQTIHQWPATLVQPVGSPLSLECTVEGTSNPNLYWYRQAAGRGLQLLFYSVGIGQISSEVPQNLSASRPQDRQFILSSKKLLLSDSGFYLCAWSEIAGTEAFFGQGTRLTVV.

This clone was seen once. The chain recombines TRBV6-1 with TRBJ2-5; 7 nucleotides align to TRBD2. This CDR3 contains 14 residues. The J segment lost 1 base and the V segment lost 10 bases, leaving 9 bases of the junction unmatched. Germline lookup yields CDR1 MNHNS and CDR2 SASEGT. CDR3: CATKPGLSQETQYF. The CDR3 nucleotides read TGTGCCACAAAACCGGGACTATCCCAAGAGACCCAGTACTTC.

This clone was detected only once. V gene TRBV27 combines with J gene TRBJ2-7; 14 nucleotides match TRBD2. V was pared by 6 bases and J by 4 bases, with 5 bases of the junction left unmatched. The CDR3 contains 15 residues. The germline V gene encodes CDR1 MNHEY and CDR2 SMNVEV (reference sequence). CDR3 region: CASRERLAGGYEQYF. The CDR3 nucleotides are TGTGCCAGCAGGGAAAGACTAGCGGGAGGGTACGAGCAGTACTTC.

A note on this clone: A much larger clone differs from this one at a single base, so this may be a read error. The gene calls are TRBV11-3 and TRBJ2-7, with 11 bases that match TRBD1. The V and J ends lost 1 base and 2 bases, in that order; junction bases with no gene match: 1. Germline V gene sequence: CDR1 SGHNT, CDR2 YENEEA. The CDR3 has 15 amino acids. The chain's CDR3 is CASSLAGQGAYEQYF. The CDR3 DNA is TGTGCCAGCAGCTTAGCGGGACAGGGGGCCTACGAGCAGTACTTC.

The genes are TRBV7-2 and TRBJ1-1, with D perhaps TRBD1 (5 bases). Germline CDR1 and CDR2: SGHTA and FQGNSA. V lost 5 bases and J 7 bases, leaving 23 bases between the germline ends. CDR3 length: 16 amino acids. CDR3 in amino acids: CASSPSPQGPAGEAFF. Written as DNA, the CDR3 is TGTGCCAGCAGCCCAAGTCCCCAGGGCCCCGCTGGTGAAGCTTTCTTT.

The chain uses TRBV11-2 and TRBJ2-7; 10 bases fit TRBD2. The CDR3 has 18 amino acids. Losses at the gene ends were 2 bases for V and 6 bases for J; bases not matched to a gene: 16. Germline V gene data show CDR1 as SGHAT and CDR2 as FQNNGV. CDR3 sequence (DNA): TGTGCCAGCAGCTTATCGGGCGGGACTAGCGATTTAGGAACCGAGCAGTACTTC. Translating it yields CASSLSGGTSDLGTEQYF.

As for this clone: Other DNA sequences within the sample encode an identical CDR3. V usage is TRBV2 and J usage is TRBJ2-1; D unclear. V was trimmed by 5 bases and J by 2 bases, leaving 13 bases between them. Per the germline V gene, CDR1 is SNHLY and CDR2 is FYNNEI. The CDR3 sequence is 15 residues long. As DNA, the CDR3 is TGTGCCAGCAGTCCTCTGGGGTTAACCTACAATGAGCAGTTCTTC. It is translated as CASSPLGLTYNEQFF. Full variable domain (rest looked up from reference TRBV2 and TRBJ2-1): EPEVTQTPSHQVTQMGQEVILRCVPISNHLYFYWYRQILGQKVEFLVSFYNNEISEKSEIFDDQFSVERPDGSNFTLKIRSTKLEDSAMYFCASSPLGLTYNEQFFGPGTRLTVL.